This TCR beta chain was recorded in a study of blood T cell repertoires in COVID-19. Study at large: PBMCs, B-cell-depleted T cells, or T cells provided the cDNA or gDNA that made up the material.

Generated by immunoSEQ multiplex PCR, the TCRdb table keeps only in-frame clones and is missing some. The data contain 200,000 to 250,000 clones, approximately 81% of them singletons. Germline assignment: CDR1 SNHLY and CDR2 FYNNEI. The V gene lost 6 bases and the J gene lost 2 bases, with 14 bases spanning the gap. The CDR3 is 15 amino acids. The rearrangement links TRBV2 to TRBJ1-3; D is uncertain. Sequences were obtained from peripheral blood. The receptor was isolated from a man aged 25-40 years with active or convalescent COVID-19. CDR3 DNA: TGTGCCAGCAGGGGTGGAGGGTTACCTGGAAACACCATATATTTT. As protein: CASRGGGLPGNTIYF. Supplemented by reference TRBV2 and TRBJ1-3, the full variable domain reads EPEVTQTPSHQVTQMGQEVILRCVPISNHLYFYWYRQILGQKVEFLVSFYNNEISEKSEIFDDQFSVERPDGSNFTLKIRSTKLEDSAMYFCASRGGGLPGNTIYFGEGSWLTVV.